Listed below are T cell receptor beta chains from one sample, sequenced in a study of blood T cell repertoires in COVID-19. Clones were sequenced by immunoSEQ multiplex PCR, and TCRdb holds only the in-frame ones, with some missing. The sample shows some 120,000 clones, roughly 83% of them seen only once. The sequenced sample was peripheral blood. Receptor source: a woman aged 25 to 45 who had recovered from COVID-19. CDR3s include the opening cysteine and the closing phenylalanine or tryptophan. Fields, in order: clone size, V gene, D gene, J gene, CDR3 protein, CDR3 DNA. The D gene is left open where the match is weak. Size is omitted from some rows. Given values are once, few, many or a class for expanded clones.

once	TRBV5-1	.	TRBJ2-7	CASSPEGRDTYEQYF	TGCGCCAGCAGCCCGGAAGGTCGGGACACTTACGAGCAGTACTTC
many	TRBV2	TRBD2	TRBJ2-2	CASSETPLAGDTGELFF	TGTGCCAGCAGTGAAACCCCCCTAGCGGGAGACACCGGGGAGCTGTTTTTT
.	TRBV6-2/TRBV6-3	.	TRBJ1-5	CASSFGTGKGNQPQHF	TGTGCCAGCAGTTTTGGTACAGGGAAAGGCAATCAGCCCCAGCATTTT
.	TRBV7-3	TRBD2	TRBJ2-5	CASSLSGLAGETQYF	TGTGCCAGCAGCCTTTCGGGACTAGCGGGGGAGACCCAGTACTTC
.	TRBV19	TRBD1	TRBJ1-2	CASAINGGQGADYTF	TGTGCCAGCGCGATAAATGGGGGACAGGGGGCCGACTACACCTTC
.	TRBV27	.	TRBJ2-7	CASSRQPLGLEQYF	TGTGCCAGCAGTCGACAGCCCCTGGGCCTCGAGCAGTACTTC
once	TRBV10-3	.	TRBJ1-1	CAISVGTEAFF	TGTGCCATCAGTGTCGGGACTGAAGCTTTCTTT
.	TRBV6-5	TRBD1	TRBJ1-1	CASSPGGWGTEAFF	TGTGCCAGCAGCCCAGGGGGCTGGGGCACTGAAGCTTTCTTT
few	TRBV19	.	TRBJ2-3	CASIAGDSTDTQYF	TGTGCCAGTATCGCAGGGGATAGCACAGATACGCAGTATTTT
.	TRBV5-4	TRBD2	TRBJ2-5	CASSLSGLAEKETQYF	TGTGCCAGCAGCTTGAGTGGACTAGCGGAAAAAGAGACCCAGTACTTC
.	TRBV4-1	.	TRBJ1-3	CASSQVEGRSSGNTIYF	TGCGCCAGCAGCCAAGTAGAAGGAAGGAGCTCTGGAAACACCATATATTTT
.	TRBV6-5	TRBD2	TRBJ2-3	CASGIAGGLDTQYF	TGTGCCAGCGGGATAGCGGGGGGGTTAGATACGCAGTATTTT
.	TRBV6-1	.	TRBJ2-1	CASSEVGGREQFF	TGTGCCAGCAGTGAAGTTGGGGGGAGGGAGCAGTTCTTC
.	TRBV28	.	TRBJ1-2	CASRPTGKGDYGYTF	TGTGCCAGCAGACCCACAGGGAAAGGGGACTATGGCTACACCTTC
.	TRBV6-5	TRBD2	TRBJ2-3	CASSWGSGRSTDTQYF	TGTGCCAGCAGTTGGGGTAGCGGGAGGAGCACAGATACGCAGTATTTT
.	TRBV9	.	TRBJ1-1	CASSSSPNTEAFF	TGTGCCAGCAGCTCCAGTCCGAACACTGAAGCTTTCTTT
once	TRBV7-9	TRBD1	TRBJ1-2	CASSLDRSNYGYTF	TGTGCCAGCAGCCTGGACAGGAGTAACTATGGCTACACCTTC
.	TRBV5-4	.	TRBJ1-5	CASSMGGDQPQHF	TGTGCCAGCAGCATGGGCGGCGATCAGCCCCAGCATTTT
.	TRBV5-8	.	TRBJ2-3	CASSLDFGGTDTQYF	TGTGCCAGCAGCCTGGACTTTGGTGGCACAGATACGCAGTATTTT
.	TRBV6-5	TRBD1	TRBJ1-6	CASRLQGAYNSPLHF	TGTGCCAGCAGACTACAGGGGGCCTACAATTCACCCCTCCACTTT
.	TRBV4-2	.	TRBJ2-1	CASSQVSGYNEQFF	TGTGCCAGCAGCCAAGTTAGCGGATACAATGAGCAGTTCTTC
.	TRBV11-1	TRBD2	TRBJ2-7	CASSFTSASYEQYF	TGTGCCAGCAGCTTTACTAGCGCATCCTACGAGCAGTACTTC
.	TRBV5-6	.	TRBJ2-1	CASSLAYNEQFF	TGTGCCAGCAGCTTGGCGTACAATGAGCAGTTCTTC
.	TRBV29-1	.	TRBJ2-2	CSVEAIRNGELFF	TGCAGCGTTGAGGCCATCAGGAACGGGGAGCTGTTTTTT
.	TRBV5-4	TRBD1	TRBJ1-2	CANEDDRGRRSVYGYTF	TGTGCCAACGAAGATGACAGGGGGCGACGCAGCGTCTATGGCTACACCTTC
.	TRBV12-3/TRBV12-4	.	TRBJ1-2	CASNEGGNYGYTF	TGTGCCAGCAACGAGGGGGGGAACTATGGCTACACCTTC
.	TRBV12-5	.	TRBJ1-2	CASGLKLPGHRSGYTF	TGTGCTAGTGGTTTGAAGTTGCCGGGACACAGATCCGGCTACACCTTC
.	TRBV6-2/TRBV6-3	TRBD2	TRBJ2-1	CASSYLSSGRTNEQFF	TGTGCCAGCAGTTACCTTAGTAGCGGGAGGACCAATGAGCAGTTCTTC
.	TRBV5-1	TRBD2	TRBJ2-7	CASKLTSGTYEQYF	TGCGCCAGCAAGCTGACTAGCGGGACCTACGAGCAGTACTTC
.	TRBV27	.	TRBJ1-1	CASSSTGRFTEAFF	TGTGCCAGCAGTTCGACAGGCCGTTTCACTGAAGCTTTCTTT
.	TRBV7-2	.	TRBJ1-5	CASSSGFLVNQPQHF	TGTGCCAGCAGCTCAGGGTTTTTAGTCAATCAGCCCCAGCATTTT
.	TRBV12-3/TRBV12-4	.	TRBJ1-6	CASSPNSNSPLHF	TGTGCCAGCAGCCCAAATTCAAATTCACCCCTCCACTTT
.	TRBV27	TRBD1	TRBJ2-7	CASSYSGTGNEQYF	TGTGCCAGCAGTTATTCCGGGACAGGGAATGAGCAGTACTTC
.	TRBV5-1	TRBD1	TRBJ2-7	CASSPQGGSGYEQYF	TGCGCCAGCAGCCCCCAAGGGGGCTCAGGGTACGAGCAGTACTTC
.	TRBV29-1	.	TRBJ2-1	CSVEGGLIADNEQFF	TGCAGCGTTGAGGGAGGACTTATAGCTGATAATGAGCAGTTCTTC
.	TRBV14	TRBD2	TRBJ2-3	CASSKFLPAGGPTDTQYF	TGTGCCAGCAGCAAATTCCTCCCAGCGGGAGGGCCAACAGATACGCAGTATTTT
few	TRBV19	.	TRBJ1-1	CASSIAKTEGLWTEAFF	TGTGCCAGTAGTATCGCAAAAACCGAGGGTTTATGGACTGAAGCTTTCTTT
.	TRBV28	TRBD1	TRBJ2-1	CASSGQGRGYEQFF	TGTGCCAGCAGCGGACAGGGACGGGGGTATGAGCAGTTCTTC
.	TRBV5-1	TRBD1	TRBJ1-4	CASSLGGTGDEKLFF	TGCGCCAGCAGCTTGGGAGGGACAGGGGATGAAAAACTGTTTTTT
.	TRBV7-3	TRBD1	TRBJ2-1	CASSQTTGGYNEQFF	TGTGCCAGCAGCCAAACCACAGGGGGCTACAATGAGCAGTTCTTC
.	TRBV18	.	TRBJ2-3	CASSQSLADTQYF	TGTGCCAGCTCACAGTCTTTAGCAGATACGCAGTATTTT
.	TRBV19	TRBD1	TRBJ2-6	CASSRDRVLTF	TGTGCCAGTAGTAGAGACAGGGTGCTGACTTTC
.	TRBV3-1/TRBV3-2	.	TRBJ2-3	CASSQAVDDTQYF	TGTGCCAGCAGCCAGGCGGTAGACGATACGCAGTATTTT
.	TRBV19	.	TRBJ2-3	CASSPPGSSSTQYF	TGTGCCAGTAGTCCTCCGGGATCTTCCAGTACGCAGTATTTT
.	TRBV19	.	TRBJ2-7	CASSIGTVAYEQYF	TGTGCCAGTAGTATAGGCACGGTAGCCTACGAGCAGTACTTC
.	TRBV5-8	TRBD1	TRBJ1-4	CASSPRTGPNEKLFF	TGTGCCAGCAGCCCCCGGACAGGGCCTAATGAAAAACTGTTTTTT
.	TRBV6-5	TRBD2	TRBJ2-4	CASNSGGPGNIQYF	TGTGCCAGCAATAGCGGGGGGCCGGGGAACATTCAGTACTTC
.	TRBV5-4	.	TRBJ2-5	CASSPGWYQETQYF	TGTGCCAGCAGCCCCGGGTGGTACCAAGAGACCCAGTACTTC
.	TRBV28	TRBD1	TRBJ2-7	CASSSGTGNEQYF	TGTGCCAGCAGTTCCGGGACAGGGAACGAGCAGTACTTC
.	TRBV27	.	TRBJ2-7	CASSFGFIAESSYEQYF	TGTGCCAGCAGTTTTGGGTTTATTGCGGAGAGCTCCTACGAGCAGTACTTC
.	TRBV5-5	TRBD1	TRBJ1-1	CASSLFPSDRGPLGTEAFF	TGTGCCAGCAGCTTGTTCCCTTCCGACAGGGGGCCCTTGGGCACTGAAGCTTTCTTT